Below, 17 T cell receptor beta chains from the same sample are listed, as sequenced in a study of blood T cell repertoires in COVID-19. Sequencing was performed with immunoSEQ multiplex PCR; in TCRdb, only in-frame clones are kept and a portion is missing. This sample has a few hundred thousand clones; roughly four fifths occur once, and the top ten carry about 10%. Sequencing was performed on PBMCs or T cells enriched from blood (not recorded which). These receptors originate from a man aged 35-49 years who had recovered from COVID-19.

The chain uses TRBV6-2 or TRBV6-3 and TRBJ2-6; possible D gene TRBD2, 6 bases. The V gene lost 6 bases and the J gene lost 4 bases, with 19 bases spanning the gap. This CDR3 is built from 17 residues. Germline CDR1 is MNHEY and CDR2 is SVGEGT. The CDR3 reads CASSPPRAGTGANVLTF. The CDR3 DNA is TGTGCCAGCAGCCCACCCAGGGCGGGGACCGGGGCCAACGTCCTGACTTTC.

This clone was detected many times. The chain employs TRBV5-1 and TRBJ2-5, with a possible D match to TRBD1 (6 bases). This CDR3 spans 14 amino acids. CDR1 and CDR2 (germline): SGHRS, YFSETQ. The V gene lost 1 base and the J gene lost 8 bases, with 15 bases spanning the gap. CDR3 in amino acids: CASSLSAQGTTQYF. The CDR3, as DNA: TGCGCCAGCAGCTTGTCGGCCCAAGGGACAACCCAGTACTTC.

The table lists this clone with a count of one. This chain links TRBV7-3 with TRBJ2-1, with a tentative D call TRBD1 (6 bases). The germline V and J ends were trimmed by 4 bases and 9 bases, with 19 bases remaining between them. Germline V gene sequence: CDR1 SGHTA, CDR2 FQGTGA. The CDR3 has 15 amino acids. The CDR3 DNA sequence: TGTGCCAGCAGCTCCCGGGGTACAGGGCAGGGTGAGCAGTTCTTC. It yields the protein CASSSRGTGQGEQFF. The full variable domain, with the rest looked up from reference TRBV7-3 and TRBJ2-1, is GAGVSQTPSNKVTEKGKYVELRCDPISGHTALYWYRQSLGQGPEFLIYFQGTGAADDSGLPNDRFFAVRPEGSVSTLKIQRTERGDSAVYLCASSSRGTGQGEQFFGPGTRLTVL.

The CDR3 bases are TGTGCCAGCAGTCCCCGGACGACAGGGGCGAGGACCGGGGAGCTGTTTTTT. It encodes CASSPRTTGARTGELFF. The chain joins TRBV27 to TRBJ2-2, with TRBD1 matching 8 bases. The trim removed 5 bases at V and 5 bases at J, leaving 13 bases unmatched. This CDR3 has 17 amino acids. Germline V gene sequence: CDR1 MNHEY, CDR2 SMNVEV (reference sequence).

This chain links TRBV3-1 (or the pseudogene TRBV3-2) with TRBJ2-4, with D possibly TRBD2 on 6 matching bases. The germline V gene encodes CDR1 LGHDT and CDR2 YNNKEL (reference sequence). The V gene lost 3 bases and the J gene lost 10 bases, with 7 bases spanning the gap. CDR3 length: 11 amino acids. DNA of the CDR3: TGTGCCAGCAGCCAGGGAGGAATTCAGTACTTC. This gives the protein CASSQGGIQYF.

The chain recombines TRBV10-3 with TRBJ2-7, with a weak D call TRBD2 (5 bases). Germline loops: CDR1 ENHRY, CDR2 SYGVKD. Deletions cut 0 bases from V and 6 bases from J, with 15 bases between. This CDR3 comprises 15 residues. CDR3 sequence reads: CAISESQDFGREQYF. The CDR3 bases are TGTGCCATCAGTGAGTCTCAGGACTTCGGCCGCGAGCAGTACTTC.

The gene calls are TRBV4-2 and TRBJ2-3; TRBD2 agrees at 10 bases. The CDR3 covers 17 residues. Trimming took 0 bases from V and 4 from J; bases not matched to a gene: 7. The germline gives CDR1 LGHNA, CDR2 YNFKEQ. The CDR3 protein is CASSQDSGTSVPDTQYF. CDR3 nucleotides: TGTGCCAGCAGCCAAGATTCGGGGACTAGCGTCCCAGATACGCAGTATTTT.

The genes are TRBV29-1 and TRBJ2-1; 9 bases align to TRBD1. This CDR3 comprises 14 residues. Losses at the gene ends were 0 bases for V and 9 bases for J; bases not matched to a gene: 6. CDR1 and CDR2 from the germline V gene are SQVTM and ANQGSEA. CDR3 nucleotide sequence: TGCAGCGTTGAAGAAGGGACAGGGAATGGTGAGCAGTTCTTC. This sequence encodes CSVEEGTGNGEQFF.

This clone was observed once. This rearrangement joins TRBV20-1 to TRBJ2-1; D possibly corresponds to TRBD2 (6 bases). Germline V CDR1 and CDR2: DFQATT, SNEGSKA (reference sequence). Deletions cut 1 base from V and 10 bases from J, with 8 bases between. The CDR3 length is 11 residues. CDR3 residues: CSARGLAEQFF. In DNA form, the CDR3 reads TGCAGTGCTAGAGGGCTAGCGGAGCAGTTCTTC.

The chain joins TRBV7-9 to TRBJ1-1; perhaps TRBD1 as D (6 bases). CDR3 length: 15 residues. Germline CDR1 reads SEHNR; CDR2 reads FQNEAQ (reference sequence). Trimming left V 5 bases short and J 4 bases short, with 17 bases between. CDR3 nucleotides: TGTGCCAGCAGCCTATCCGGGGGGCTTGGCACTGAAGCTTTCTTT. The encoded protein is CASSLSGGLGTEAFF.

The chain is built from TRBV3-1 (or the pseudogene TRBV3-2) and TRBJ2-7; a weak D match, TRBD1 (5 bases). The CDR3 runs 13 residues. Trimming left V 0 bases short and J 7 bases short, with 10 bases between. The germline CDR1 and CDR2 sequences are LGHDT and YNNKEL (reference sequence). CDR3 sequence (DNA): TGTGCCAGCAGCCAAGAAGGGGTTCGGGAGCAGTACTTC. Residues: CASSQEGVREQYF.

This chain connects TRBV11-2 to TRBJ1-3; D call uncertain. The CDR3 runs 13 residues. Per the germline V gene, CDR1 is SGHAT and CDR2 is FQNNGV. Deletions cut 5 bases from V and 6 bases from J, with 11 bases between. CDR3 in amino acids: CASSQGGVNTIYF. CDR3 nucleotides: TGTGCCAGCAGCCAAGGCGGGGTAAACACCATATATTTT.

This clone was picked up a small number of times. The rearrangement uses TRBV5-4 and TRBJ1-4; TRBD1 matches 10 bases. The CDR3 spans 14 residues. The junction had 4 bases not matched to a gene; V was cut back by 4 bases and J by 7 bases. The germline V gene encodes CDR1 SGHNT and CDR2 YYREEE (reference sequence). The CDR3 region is CASSQTGGAEKLFF. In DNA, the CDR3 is TGTGCCAGCAGCCAGACAGGGGGCGCTGAAAAACTGTTTTTT.

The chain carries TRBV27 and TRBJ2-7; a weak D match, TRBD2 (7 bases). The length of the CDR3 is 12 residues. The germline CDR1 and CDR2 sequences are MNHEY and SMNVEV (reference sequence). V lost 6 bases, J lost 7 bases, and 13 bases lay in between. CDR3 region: CASRGGVEEQYF. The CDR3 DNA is TGTGCCAGCAGAGGGGGGGTGGAGGAGCAGTACTTC.

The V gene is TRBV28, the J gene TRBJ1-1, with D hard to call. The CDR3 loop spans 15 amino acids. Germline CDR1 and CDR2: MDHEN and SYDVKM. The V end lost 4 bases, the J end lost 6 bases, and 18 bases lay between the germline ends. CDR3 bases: TGTGCCAGCAGTTCCCCGGAGATGGAGGCAGCTGAAGCTTTCTTT. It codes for CASSSPEMEAAEAFF.

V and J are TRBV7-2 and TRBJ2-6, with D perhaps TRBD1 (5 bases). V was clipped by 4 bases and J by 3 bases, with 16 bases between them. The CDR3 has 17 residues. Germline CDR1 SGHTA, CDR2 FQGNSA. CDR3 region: CASSSTVLGDGANVLTF. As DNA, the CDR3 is TGTGCCAGCAGCTCGACAGTGCTTGGGGATGGGGCCAACGTCCTGACTTTC.

The CDR3 loop reads CASSSQGASDEQYF. In nucleotides, the CDR3 is TGTGCCAGTAGTTCCCAGGGGGCAAGCGACGAGCAGTACTTC. This sequence joins TRBV19 and TRBJ2-7, with 8 bases that match TRBD1. This CDR3 contains 14 residues. The V gene's germline CDR1 is LNHDA and CDR2 SQIVND (reference sequence). The V and J ends lost 5 bases and 5 bases, in that order; junction bases with no gene match: 8.